These T cell receptor beta chains were read from a single sample in a study of human thymus T cells. The data were produced by immunoSEQ multiplex PCR, yet TCRdb's version contains in-frame clones alone and is incomplete. Among approximately 40,000 clones listed, about 93% were seen once. The material sequenced was blood. These receptors came from a boy under two years old with a congenital heart defect but otherwise immunologically healthy. Both conserved end residues are trimmed from each CDR3.

v_gene	CDR3aa
TRBV19	ASSIRGLPYNSPLH
TRBV19	ASSPSGGLYNEQF
TRBV15	ATRWDLSRNEQF
TRBV7-3	ASSLRFQGGSPLH
TRBV5-4	ASSLEPRETQY
TRBV18	ASSGTGDGYT
TRBV7-2	ASSLQNNQPQH
TRBV5-1	ASSTGERSYNEQF
TRBV28	ASSFLRTSSYNEQF
TRBV28	ASSFGGRETQY
TRBV9	ASSAGEGNSPLH
TRBV4-2	ASSQDLPEINYGYT
TRBV9	ASSVGGGNQPQH
TRBV9	ASSLGTFTQY
TRBV11-3	ASSARTGSNTGELF
TRBV7-2	ASSLGAGGGYT
TRBV6-1	ASGQNYGYT
TRBV28	ASMVFPYEQY
TRBV2	ASSLLGASHTEAF
TRBV6-4	ASSHLQDSNTEAF
TRBV6-5	ASMRGGGGYT
TRBV10-3	AISAVAGGEETQY
TRBV7-3	ASSFGTSRGNEQF
TRBV19	ASRPGQGGNQPQH
TRBV5-4	ASSLGVSYNEQF
TRBV30	AWSVPSRGNEQF
TRBV7-9	ASSTTGGQGALVEAGYT
TRBV7-2	ASSRTSGGHYEQY
TRBV6-1	ASSEALYRDSYEQY
TRBV9	ASSVGPSGGTYEQY
TRBV19	ASGGPQETQY
TRBV7-9	ASSEVSNYGYT
TRBV9	ASSYAGTDTQY
TRBV30	ATPRGGAHYNEQF
TRBV6-5	ASSYVSREAQY
TRBV5-1	ASSLAGGNSPLH
TRBV7-8	ASSFPSSGGWGTDTQY
TRBV15	ATRQGASYEQY
TRBV25-1	ASSESGGSYNEQF
TRBV10-3	AISESTRGSSYEQY
TRBV10-2	AMSRDREGYGYT
TRBV7-3	ASSLNSGGHNEQF
TRBV9	ASSFRDSSYEQY
TRBV27	ASSPPPGGPEQF
TRBV5-1	ASSWGTSGGYEQY
TRBV6-5	ASGRIQGGNQPQH
TRBV27	ASKRTGQGTGANVLT
TRBV5-1	ASSWGTGNTIY
TRBV4-3	ASSHLTSGGAGEQF
TRBV30	AWSIGVIAYEQY
TRBV5-1	ASSLGYGTQY
TRBV21-1	ASSNGTDLAKNIQY
TRBV28	ASSFRGQGAIRFYGYT
TRBV28	ASRPWTGLAKNIQY
TRBV28	ASSLTGLFDEQY